This T cell receptor beta chain came from a study of identical twins. V was pared by 4 bases and J by 11 bases, with 9 bases of the junction left unmatched. This CDR3 is built from 15 residues. The germline gives CDR1 SGDLS, CDR2 YYNGEE. TCRdb passed the 5' RACE reads through MiXCR, listing each CDR3 protein once. The repertoire holds around 1.7 million distinct CDR3 sequences, roughly 35% seen once, with about 0.27% in the top ten. The sample holds one count of this clonotype. The TCR was taken from a newborn girl in good health. The sequenced sample was cord blood. This chain connects TRBV9 to TRBJ1-6; 10 bases agree with TRBD1. CDR3 nucleotide sequence: TGTGCCAGCAGCCCCTGGGACAGGGGATGGCCACCCCTCCACTTT. Translated, it gives CASSPWDRGWPPLHF.